This record looks at one TCR beta chain sequence and its context. Its target is unknown. The PCR ran on 60 Vbeta and 13 Jbeta primers. Assay: immunoSEQ multiplex PCR; the TCRdb copy retains only in-frame clones and omits some. This sample carries around 81,000 clones, about 64% of them seen once, and the ten largest clones take 5.7%. CDR3 length: 16 residues. Germline CDR1 is MNHEY and CDR2 is SMNVEV (reference sequence). Trimming pared 0 bases from V and 0 bases from J, leaving 9 bases between. These data originate in a study of cytomegalovirus exposure and HLA in healthy donors. Study summary: Out of roughly 200 million T cells, an earlier analysis found roughly 110 million unique TCR beta sequences in total.

Findings of the study overall: CMV antigen specificity was confirmed in vitro for three CMV-associated chains. A later analysis reportedly identified an Asian-associated ancestry cluster as carrying fewer N-insertions than the roughly 700-donor mean.

The chain has TRBV27 and TRBJ1-3, with D possibly being TRBD1 (5 bases). Sample: PBMCs. The clonotype comes from a man aged 25 to 45 in good health and CMV-seropositive. The CDR3 DNA follows: TGTGCCAGCAGTTTATCATACAGGCTCTCTGGAAACACCATATATTTT. It yields the protein CASSLSYRLSGNTIYF.